This TCR beta chain was profiled in a study of cytomegalovirus exposure and HLA in healthy donors. Whole-study findings and limits: In a later analysis, an Asian-associated ancestry cluster reportedly showed fewer N-insertions than the 666-donor mean.

Details on this clone: Antigen unknown. Germline and junction disagree at one end, which may indicate a read error.

The PCR used 60 Vbeta and 13 Jbeta primers. Method: immunoSEQ multiplex PCR; TCRdb's copy keeps in-frame clones and lacks some. Here the sample spans approximately 81,000 clones, roughly 83% being singletons. This CDR3 spans 15 amino acids. Germline CDR1 is SGHVS and CDR2 is FQNEAQ. The origin of this receptor is a woman in her forties or fifties in good health and CMV-seronegative. Sequenced: PBMCs. The chain has TRBV7-8 and TRBJ1-1, with D uncertain. CDR3 sequence reads: CARSPQPFTGTEAFF. The CDR3, as DNA: TGTGCCCGCAGCCCCCAGCCTTTCACGGGAACTGAAGCTTTCTTT.